This TCR beta chain was identified during a study of shared clonotypes between healthy human individuals. Study-level points and caveats: Unshared clonotypes carried lower generation probabilities than those common to all four donors.

TCRdb keeps only in-frame clones here, not all; method: immunoSEQ multiplex PCR. The profile covers about 1,900,000 clones, with over 85% appearing a single time and under 1.5% taken by the ten largest. The sample holds a few counts of this clone. No antigen is known for it. The sample carries other DNA sequences with the same CDR3. CDR1 SGHAT and CDR2 FQNNGV come from the germline V gene. This CDR3 spans 12 amino acids. The V and J ends lost 6 bases and 3 bases respectively, with 9 bases between them. Positively selected for CCR7, the CD45RO-negative cells used as naive CD8 cells excluded terminally differentiated effector memory CD45RA+ cells.

The receptor's source is a young man in good health. The chain combines TRBV11-2 with TRBJ2-7; D gene uncertain. Sample: naive CD8+ T cells sorted from blood. CDR3 coding DNA: TGTGCCAGCAGTCTAGGAAACTACGAGCAGTACTTC. It codes for CASSLGNYEQYF. The variable domain in full, with the rest retrieved from reference TRBV11-2 and TRBJ2-7, is EAGVAQSPRYKIIEKRQSVAFWCNPISGHATLYWYQQILGQGPKLLIQFQNNGVVDDSQLPKDRFSAERLKGVDSTLKIQPAKLEDSAVYLCASSLGNYEQYFGPGTRLTVT.